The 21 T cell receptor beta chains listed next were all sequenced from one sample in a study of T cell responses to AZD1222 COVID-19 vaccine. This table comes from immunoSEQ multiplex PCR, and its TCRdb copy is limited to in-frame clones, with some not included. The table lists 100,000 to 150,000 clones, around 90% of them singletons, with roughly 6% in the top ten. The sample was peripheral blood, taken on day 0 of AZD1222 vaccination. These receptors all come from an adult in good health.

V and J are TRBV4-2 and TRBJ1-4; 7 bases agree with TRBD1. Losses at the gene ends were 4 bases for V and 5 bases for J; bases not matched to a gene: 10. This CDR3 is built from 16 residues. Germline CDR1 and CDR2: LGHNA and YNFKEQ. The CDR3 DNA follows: TGTGCCAGCAGCCGCGGACCGGGACAGTCGAATGAAAAACTGTTTTTT. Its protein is CASSRGPGQSNEKLFF.

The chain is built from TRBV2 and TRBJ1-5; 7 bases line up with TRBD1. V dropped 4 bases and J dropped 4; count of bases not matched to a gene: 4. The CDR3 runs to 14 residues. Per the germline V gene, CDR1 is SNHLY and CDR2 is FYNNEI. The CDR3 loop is CASSGGTVNQPQHF. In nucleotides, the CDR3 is TGTGCCAGCAGTGGGGGGACAGTGAATCAGCCCCAGCATTTT. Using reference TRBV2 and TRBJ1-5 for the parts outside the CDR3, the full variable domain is EPEVTQTPSHQVTQMGQEVILRCVPISNHLYFYWYRQILGQKVEFLVSFYNNEISEKSEIFDDQFSVERPDGSNFTLKIRSTKLEDSAMYFCASSGGTVNQPQHFGDGTRLSIL.

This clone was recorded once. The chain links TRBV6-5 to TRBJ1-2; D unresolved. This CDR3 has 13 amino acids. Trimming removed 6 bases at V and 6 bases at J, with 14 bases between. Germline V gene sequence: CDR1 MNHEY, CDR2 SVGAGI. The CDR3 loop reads CASSSGLRHGYTF. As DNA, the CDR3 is TGTGCCAGCAGCTCGGGTCTCCGTCATGGCTACACCTTC.

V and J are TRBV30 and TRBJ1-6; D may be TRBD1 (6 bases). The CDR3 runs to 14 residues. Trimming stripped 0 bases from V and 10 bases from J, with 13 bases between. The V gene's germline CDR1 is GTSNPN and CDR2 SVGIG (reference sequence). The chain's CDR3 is CAWSVRGGASPLHF. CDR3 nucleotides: TGTGCCTGGAGTGTACGGGGGGGCGCCTCACCCCTCCACTTT.

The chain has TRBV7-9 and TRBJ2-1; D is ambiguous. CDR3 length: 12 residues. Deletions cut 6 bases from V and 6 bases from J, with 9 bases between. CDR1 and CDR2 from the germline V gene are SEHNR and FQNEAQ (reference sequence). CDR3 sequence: CASSLLINEQFF. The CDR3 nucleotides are TGTGCCAGCAGTCTCCTGATCAATGAGCAGTTCTTC.

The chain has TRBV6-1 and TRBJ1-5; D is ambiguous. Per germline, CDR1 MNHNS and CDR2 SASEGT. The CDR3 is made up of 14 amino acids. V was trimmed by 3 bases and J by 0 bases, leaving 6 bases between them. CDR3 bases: TGTGCCAGCAGTGAGTCATATAGCAATCAGCCCCAGCATTTT. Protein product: CASSESYSNQPQHF.

CDR3 in DNA: TGTGCCAGCAGTGAACAAGGGCGGGGCTCCTACGAGCAGTACTTC. Translated: CASSEQGRGSYEQYF. V and J are TRBV6-1 and TRBJ2-7; D might be TRBD2 (6 bases). The germline V gene encodes CDR1 MNHNS and CDR2 SASEGT. The CDR3 covers 15 residues. The ends were cut back, 2 bases at V and 0 bases at J, with 11 bases in the middle.

The CDR3 DNA reads TGTGCCAGCTCACCACCGGACAGCCATGAGCAGTTCTTC. It translates to CASSPPDSHEQFF. J is TRBJ2-1 and V is TRBV18, with D perhaps matching TRBD1 (6 bases). V lost 0 bases and J lost 8, with 8 bases in between. The CDR3 covers 13 residues. Germline loops: CDR1 KGHSH, CDR2 LQKENI.

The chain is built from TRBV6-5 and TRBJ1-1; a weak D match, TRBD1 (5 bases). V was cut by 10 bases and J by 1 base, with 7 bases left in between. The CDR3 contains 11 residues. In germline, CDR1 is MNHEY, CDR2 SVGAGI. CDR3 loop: CAIGQNTEAFF. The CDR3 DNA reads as TGTGCCATTGGACAGAACACTGAAGCTTTCTTT.

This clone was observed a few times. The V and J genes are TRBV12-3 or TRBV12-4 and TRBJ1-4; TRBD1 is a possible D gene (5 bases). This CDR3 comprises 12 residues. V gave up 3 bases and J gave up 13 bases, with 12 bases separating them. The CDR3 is CASSLEGTGLFF. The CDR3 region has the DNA TGTGCCAGCAGTTTGGAGGGGACTGGACTGTTTTTT.

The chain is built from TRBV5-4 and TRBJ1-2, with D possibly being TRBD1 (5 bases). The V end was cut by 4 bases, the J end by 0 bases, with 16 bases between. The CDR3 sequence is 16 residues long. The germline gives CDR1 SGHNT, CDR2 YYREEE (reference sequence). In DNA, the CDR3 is TGTGCCAGCAGCCCAGGGCCAATTTTATCTAACTATGGCTACACCTTC. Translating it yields CASSPGPILSNYGYTF.

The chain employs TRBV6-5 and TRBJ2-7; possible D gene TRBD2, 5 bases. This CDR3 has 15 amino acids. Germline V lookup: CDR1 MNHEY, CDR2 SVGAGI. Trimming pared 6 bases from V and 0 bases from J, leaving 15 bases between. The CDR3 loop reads CASSGVTGNSYEQYF. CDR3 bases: TGTGCCAGCAGCGGAGTGACGGGAAACTCCTACGAGCAGTACTTC.

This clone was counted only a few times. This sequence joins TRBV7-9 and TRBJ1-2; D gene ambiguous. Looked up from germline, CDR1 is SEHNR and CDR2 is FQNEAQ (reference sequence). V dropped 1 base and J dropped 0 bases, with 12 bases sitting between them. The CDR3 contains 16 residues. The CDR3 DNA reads TGTGCCAGCAGCTTAGTAGGGTCCTCAGCTAACTATGGCTACACCTTC. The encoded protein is CASSLVGSSANYGYTF. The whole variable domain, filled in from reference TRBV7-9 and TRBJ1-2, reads DTGVSQNPRHKITKRGQNVTFRCDPISEHNRLYWYRQTLGQGPEFLTYFQNEAQLEKSRLLSDRFSAERPKGSFSTLEIQRTEQGDSAMYLCASSLVGSSANYGYTFGSGTRLTVV.

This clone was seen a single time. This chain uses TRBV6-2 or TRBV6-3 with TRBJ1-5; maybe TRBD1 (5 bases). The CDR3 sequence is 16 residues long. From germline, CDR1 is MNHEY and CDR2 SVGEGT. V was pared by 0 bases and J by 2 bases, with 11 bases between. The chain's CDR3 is CASSYSGVRRNQPQHF. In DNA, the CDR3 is TGTGCCAGCAGTTACTCGGGGGTAAGGCGCAATCAGCCCCAGCATTTT.

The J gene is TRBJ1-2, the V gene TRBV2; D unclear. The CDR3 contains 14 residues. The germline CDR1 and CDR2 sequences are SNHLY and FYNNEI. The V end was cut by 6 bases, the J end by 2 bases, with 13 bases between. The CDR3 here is CASSSSAGNYGYTF. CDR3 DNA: TGTGCCAGCAGCTCCTCCGCAGGCAACTATGGCTACACCTTC.

CDR3 protein: CASSIARGLHGYTF. For the CDR3, the DNA is TGTGCCAGTAGTATAGCCAGGGGGCTTCATGGCTACACCTTC. The chain links TRBV19 to TRBJ1-2; 8 positions agree with TRBD1. Germline values: CDR1 LNHDA, CDR2 SQIVND (reference sequence). There are 14 residues in the CDR3. V was pared by 1 base and J by 6 bases, with 4 bases of the junction left unmatched.

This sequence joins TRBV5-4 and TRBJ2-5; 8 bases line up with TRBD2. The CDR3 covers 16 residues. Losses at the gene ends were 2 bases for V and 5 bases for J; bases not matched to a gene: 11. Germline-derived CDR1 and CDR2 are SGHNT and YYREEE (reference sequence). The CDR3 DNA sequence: TGTGCCAGCAGCTTATCATCGGGGGGGCCTGTTGAGACCCAGTACTTC. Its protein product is CASSLSSGGPVETQYF. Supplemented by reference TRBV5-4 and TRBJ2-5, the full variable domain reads ETGVTQSPTHLIKTRGQQVTLRCSSQSGHNTVSWYQQALGQGPQFIFQYYREEENGRGNFPPRFSGLQFPNYSSELNVNALELDDSALYLCASSLSSGGPVETQYFGPGTRLLVL.

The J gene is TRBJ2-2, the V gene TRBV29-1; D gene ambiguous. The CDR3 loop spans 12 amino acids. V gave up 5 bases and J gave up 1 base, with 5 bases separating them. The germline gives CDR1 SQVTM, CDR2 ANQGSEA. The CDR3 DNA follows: TGCAGCGTTTCTGTGAACACCGGGGAGCTGTTTTTT. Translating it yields CSVSVNTGELFF.

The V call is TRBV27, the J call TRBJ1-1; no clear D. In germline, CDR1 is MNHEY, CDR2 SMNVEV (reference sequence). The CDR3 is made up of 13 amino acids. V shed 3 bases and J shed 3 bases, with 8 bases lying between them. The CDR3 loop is CASSLSRDTEAFF. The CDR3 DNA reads TGTGCCAGCAGTTTGTCTAGGGACACTGAAGCTTTCTTT.

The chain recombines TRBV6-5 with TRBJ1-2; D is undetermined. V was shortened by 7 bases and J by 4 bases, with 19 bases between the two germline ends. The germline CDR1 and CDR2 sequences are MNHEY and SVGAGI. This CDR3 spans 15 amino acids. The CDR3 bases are TGTGCCAGCAACAAAAGGTCGGGGTTAGGCTATGGCTACACCTTC. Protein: CASNKRSGLGYGYTF.

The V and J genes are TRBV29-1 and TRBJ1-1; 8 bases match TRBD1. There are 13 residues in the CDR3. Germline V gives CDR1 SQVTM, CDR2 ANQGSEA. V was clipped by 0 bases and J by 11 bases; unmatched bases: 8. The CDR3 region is CSVEDKQGGVAFF. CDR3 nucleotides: TGCAGCGTTGAAGATAAACAGGGGGGGGTGGCTTTCTTT.